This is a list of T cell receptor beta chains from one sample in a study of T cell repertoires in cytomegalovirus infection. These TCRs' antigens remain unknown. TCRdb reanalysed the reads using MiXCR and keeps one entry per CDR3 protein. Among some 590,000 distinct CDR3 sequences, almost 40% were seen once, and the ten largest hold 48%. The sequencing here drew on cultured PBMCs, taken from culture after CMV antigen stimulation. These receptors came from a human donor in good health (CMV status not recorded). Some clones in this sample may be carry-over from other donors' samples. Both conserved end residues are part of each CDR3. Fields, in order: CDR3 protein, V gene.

CASTGGETSYEQYF TRBV11-2
CASSVTRGRETQYF TRBV7-9
CASGTVGQFF TRBV6-2/TRBV6-3
CASSETGYTDTQYF TRBV25-1
CASSVREGNQPQHF TRBV2
CASSSHLGTGFQPQHF TRBV7-2
CASTQGGTEAFF TRBV12-3/TRBV12-4
CASSYGVITEAFF TRBV6-2/TRBV6-3
CASSHHRQGEETQYF TRBV6-2/TRBV6-3
CATRGGGGYEQYF TRBV10-3
CASSQDRQPRSYTF TRBV4-2
CATTEFGLASEQYF TRBV7-2
CASSYGDSHYEQYF TRBV6-2/TRBV6-3
CASSPPSRLNTEAFF TRBV5-4
CASSQLSGPTGTQYF TRBV4-1
CASSFRWGATTYNEQFF TRBV12-3/TRBV12-4
CASSITGLASNEQFF TRBV5-1
CASSYGQTGEQYF TRBV6-6
CASRLDIQYNEQFF TRBV11-2
CASSSRGDSPFGYTF TRBV5-6
CASSSIRTNDKLFF TRBV6-8
CSARDLRQRTDTQYF TRBV20-1
CASSFRGRRSEQFF TRBV7-2
CASSPARYNEQFF TRBV11-2
CASSLVGLVGTDTQYF TRBV7-2
CASSPIGGRGEKLFF TRBV12-3/TRBV12-4
CASSLERSGRAFF TRBV7-6
CASSYRVPRGRDYGYTF TRBV7-2
CASSLGSGSLYEQYF TRBV7-8
CASSDFRHRLYEQYF TRBV6-1
CASSLSGMTGELFF TRBV12-3/TRBV12-4
CASSGQGSGNTIYF TRBV6-1
CASSEAWTGDYYGYTF TRBV2
CASSFLPGQTSTDTQYF TRBV7-2
CASSWGTDNSPLHF TRBV27
CASSQAPRTDTQYF TRBV4-1
CASSPGQELLSGYTF TRBV4-1
CASSGQNYGGGPRNIQYF TRBV7-2
CASSSGSGEAWYGYTF TRBV7-8
CTTSREVGMNTEAFF TRBV15
CASSLASPGTGGEKLFF TRBV7-8
CSARPRGLRFEKLFF TRBV20-1
CASSLAPVPKGSLEETQYF TRBV7-2
CASSLGGAQADTEAFF TRBV5-4
CASSLASGSLGGYSNEQFF TRBV7-9
CASSIQGASTGELFF TRBV28
CASSLGSDYEQYF TRBV7-8
CASSVRGGQRDTQYF TRBV5-4
CASGGGRGRGDEQYF TRBV6-6
CASSPTGVGANVLTF TRBV18
CASSSFWGLGNQPQHF TRBV27
CSVGRGSIQETQYF TRBV29-1
CASSQVPGMDSPLHF TRBV4-1
CASSLGAGLLETQYF TRBV7-9
CASSSGQGTTGELFF TRBV6-1
CASSSPIQTGGPYEQYF TRBV7-2
CASSGGRDNSPLHF TRBV27
CATSRDPAKPQHF TRBV15